This T cell receptor (beta chain) was sequenced for a study of T cell repertoires in cytomegalovirus infection. General study results and limits: Dominating the ex vivo response were TCR beta clonotypes that were CMV-specific and HLA-C-restricted.

Deletions cut 5 bases from V and 4 bases from J, with 17 bases between. Germline lookup yields CDR1 SQVTM and CDR2 ANQGSEA. The CDR3 has 14 residues. TCRdb passed the reads through MiXCR, listing each CDR3 protein once. The data hold more than 200,000 distinct CDR3 sequences, with roughly 10% observed a single time. Comments on this clonotype: Its matching antigen is unknown.

This TCR derives from a human donor in good health (CMV status not recorded). Some clones in this sample may be carry-over from other donors' samples. The chain combines TRBV29-1 with TRBJ1-2; weak D call: TRBD1 (6 bases). Sequenced sample: PBMCs. In DNA, the CDR3 is TGCAGCGTTAGAATACAGGGTAAAATCTATGGCTACACCTTC. This gives the protein CSVRIQGKIYGYTF.